Sequencing of this T cell receptor (beta chain) was carried out in a study of post-analysis software for immune sequencing data. Study-level results: Significantly decreased normalized Chao1 diversity was recorded for multiple sclerosis patients relative to controls. About 5 TRBV segments were significantly more frequent in patients than in controls. TRBV5-6, TRBV5-1 and TRBV20-1 were among these segments.

As for this clonotype: What it binds is unknown.

Built from TCR beta cDNA, the libraries had unique molecular identifiers in them. About 500,000 cDNA molecules were obtained per 1 to 10 million input T cells. TCRdb ran MiXCR on the PCR reads and lists one entry per CDR3 protein. This sample yields 800,000 to 950,000 distinct CDR3 sequences, of which approximately 57% are seen a single time; approximately 4.5% belongs to the top ten. Germline lookup yields CDR1 DFQATT and CDR2 SNEGSKA (reference sequence). This CDR3 region has 14 residues. Trimming pared 1 base from V and 7 bases from J, leaving 16 bases between. This TCR was sampled from a girl aged 5 to 17 with multiple sclerosis. The sequenced sample consisted of blood. V gene TRBV20-1 combines with J gene TRBJ1-2; D possibly corresponds to TRBD1 (6 bases). Written as DNA, the CDR3 is TGCAGTGCTAGAGCCACAGGGAGTCGGGGTGGCTACACCTTC. Residues: CSARATGSRGGYTF.